This note documents a single TCR beta chain sequence. These data belong to a study of T-cell reconstitution after alpha-beta-depleted transplantation in children. The V gene's germline CDR1 is MNHNS and CDR2 SASEGT. The CDR3 consists of 15 residues. V shed 6 bases and J 2 bases; nucleotides not matched to a gene: 7. For TCRbeta, the library was prepared with unique molecular identifiers. From the PCR reads, TCRdb called clonotypes with MiXCR, one entry per CDR3 protein. Of roughly 500,000 distinct CDR3 sequences in the sample, 30% to 35% were seen once. Material: PBMCs from the stem cell graft donor, obtained from the stem cell graft. The origin of this receptor is a human donor who donated a stem cell graft to a child with aplastic anemia. The V call is TRBV6-1, the J call TRBJ2-4, with TRBD1 identical over 7 bases. The CDR3 region is CASSPRGLPKNIQYF. The CDR3 DNA reads as TGTGCCAGCAGCCCGAGGGGGCTCCCCAAAAACATTCAGTACTTC.